This TCR beta chain was sequenced for a study of blood T cell repertoires in COVID-19. Study summary: The samples span acute and convalescent COVID-19 from the United States, Italy and Spain. PBMCs, B-cell-depleted T cells, or T cells were the source of the cDNA or gDNA that made up the material.

This clone was counted a single time. In the original analysis: Amplifying reference gene primers gave estimates of nucleated cell counts. Repertoires were generated with immunoSEQ multiplex PCR, while TCRdb's copy carries only in-frame clones and drops some. V, J and clone size are taken as reported in that table, and D and trimming were inferred from the DNA itself. The table shows roughly 260,000 clones, with approximately 86% occurring only once. The specimen sequenced was peripheral blood. This clonotype originated in an elderly woman with active or convalescent COVID-19.

In DNA, the CDR3 is TGTGCCAGCAGCTTAGAGCGTAACTCTGGAAACACCATATATTTT. It codes for CASSLERNSGNTIYF. The chain recombines TRBV11-2 with TRBJ1-3, with no clear D. Deletions cut 0 bases from V and 0 bases from J, with 6 bases between. Per germline, CDR1 SGHAT and CDR2 FQNNGV. The CDR3 contains 15 residues.